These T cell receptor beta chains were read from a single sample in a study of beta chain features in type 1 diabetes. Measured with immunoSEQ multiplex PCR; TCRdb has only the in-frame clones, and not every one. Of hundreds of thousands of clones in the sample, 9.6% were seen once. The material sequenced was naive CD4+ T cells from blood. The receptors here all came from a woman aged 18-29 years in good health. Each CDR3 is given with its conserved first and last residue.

CDR3: CAWSGGGEVPQHF
V: TRBV30
length: 13
J: TRBJ1-5

CDR3: CASSPARVYEAFF
V: TRBV11-2
length: 13
J: TRBJ1-1

CDR3: CASSSSGVEAFF
V: TRBV6-6
length: 12
J: TRBJ1-1

CDR3: CASSKGTGVYTEAFF
V: TRBV5-1
length: 15
J: TRBJ1-1

CDR3: CASSSDRSQPQHF
V: TRBV7-2
length: 13
J: TRBJ1-5

CDR3: CAIRKNTGKQGEQFF
V: TRBV10-3
length: 15
J: TRBJ2-1

CDR3: CASSQGSGTPSYEQYF
V: TRBV4-1
length: 16
J: TRBJ2-7

CDR3: CASSYRGGTGGNTIYF
V: TRBV6-6
length: 16
J: TRBJ1-3

CDR3: CASSDHGRVYGANVLTF
V: TRBV11-2
length: 17
J: TRBJ2-6

CDR3: CASSLSPRGNEQFF
V: TRBV5-1
length: 14
J: TRBJ2-1

CDR3: CASRRTGVYEQYF
V: TRBV14
length: 13
J: TRBJ2-7

CDR3: CASSDLSPREPYEQYF
V: TRBV6-1
length: 16
J: TRBJ2-7

CDR3: CASSYGQGQGDTQYF
V: TRBV6-6
length: 15
J: TRBJ2-3

CDR3: CASSQDGQGPYQPQHF
V: TRBV4-2
length: 16
J: TRBJ1-5

CDR3: CASSGWTGLINEQFF
V: TRBV6-1
length: 15
J: TRBJ2-1

CDR3: CASSPSGASYNEQFF
V: TRBV6-5
length: 15
J: TRBJ2-1

CDR3: CSVEDSRGDNYGYTF
V: TRBV29-1
length: 15
J: TRBJ1-2

CDR3: CASSPGQGNTEAFF
V: TRBV6-1
length: 14
J: TRBJ1-1

CDR3: CASNGEGQGTYEQYF
V: TRBV2
length: 15
J: TRBJ2-7

CDR3: CASSQIGQGGETQYF
V: TRBV5-6
length: 15
J: TRBJ2-5

CDR3: CASSGAEGIYNEQFF
V: TRBV5-1
length: 15
J: TRBJ2-1

CDR3: CASSIDDRGLYGYTF
V: TRBV5-1
length: 15
J: TRBJ1-2

CDR3: CASSFSGLAGVLSEQFF
V: TRBV19
length: 17
J: TRBJ2-1

CDR3: CASSAGQGRSRYAEAFF
V: TRBV7-8
length: 17
J: TRBJ1-1

CDR3: CAISSGTSGIGTYEQYF
V: TRBV10-3
length: 17
J: TRBJ2-7

CDR3: CASSGQPGYGYTF
V: TRBV6-5
length: 13
J: TRBJ1-2

CDR3: CASSFIRTGERDEQYF
V: TRBV5-1
length: 16
J: TRBJ2-7

CDR3: CASSVAGGQNTGELFF
V: TRBV9
length: 16
J: TRBJ2-2

CDR3: CAWSPGQGYYEQYF
V: TRBV30
length: 14
J: TRBJ2-7

CDR3: CASSGDYYEQYF
V: TRBV2
length: 12
J: TRBJ2-7

CDR3: CASSSPAGTGDGYTF
V: TRBV19
length: 15
J: TRBJ1-2